These 7 T cell receptor beta chains share one sample of origin, sequenced in a study of T cell responses to AZD1222 COVID-19 vaccine (dated by TCRdb to the early 2020s). In light of the paper, this sample's time point label describes: about 28 days (+/-7) after the second vaccine dose. The method was the immunoSEQ multiplex PCR assay. The immuneACCESS repertoire file appears here via TCRdb, limited to in-frame rearrangements. These files lack a portion of the clones; in checked studies, under half of the deficit traces to unresolved V genes, and the cause of the others is not known. For this sample there are 130,000 or so clones; approximately 92% appear just once. The ten largest clones take up 1.5% to 2% of the sample. Sequenced material: peripheral blood, taken 28 days after the second AZD1222 dose. These receptor sequences come from an adult who received the AZD1222 COVID-19 vaccine.

This chain joins TRBV20-1 and TRBJ1-1; D possibly corresponds to TRBD1 (6 bases). CDR3 length: 11 residues. V dropped 4 bases and J dropped 10 bases, with 13 bases sitting between them. CDR1 DFQATT and CDR2 SNEGSKA come from the germline V gene (reference sequence). This chain's CDR3 is CSAIRGRGAFF. The CDR3 nucleotides read TGCAGTGCTATCCGAGGCAGGGGAGCTTTCTTT.

The rearrangement joins TRBV19 to TRBJ1-4; TRBD1 matches at 10 bases. The CDR3 has 14 amino acids. The V and J ends lost 6 bases and 8 bases, in that order; junction bases with no gene match: 6. Germline V gene data show CDR1 as LNHDA and CDR2 as SQIVND (reference sequence). CDR3: CASSGGQGKEKLFF. In DNA, the CDR3 is TGTGCCAGTAGCGGGGGACAGGGGAAGGAAAAACTGTTTTTT.

V usage is TRBV28 and J usage is TRBJ2-7; 9 bases are shared with TRBD1. This CDR3 contains 17 residues. From germline, CDR1 is MDHEN and CDR2 SYDVKM. V shed 7 bases and J 3 bases; nucleotides not matched to a gene: 16. The CDR3 DNA is TGTGCCAGCATTAGAGAACGGGACAGGGTACTTGGCTACGAGCAGTACGTC. It specifies CASIRERDRVLGYEQYV.

The CDR3 DNA reads as TGTGCCAGCAGCTTGGCCGAAGCGGGAGGGCGGGATACGCAGTATTTT. This sequence encodes CASSLAEAGGRDTQYF. This chain connects TRBV5-4 to TRBJ2-3; 10 positions match TRBD2. After removal of 0 bases from V and 6 bases from J, the junction contained 7 bases not matched to a gene. Germline assignment: CDR1 SGHNT and CDR2 YYREEE (reference sequence). The CDR3 is 16 amino acids.

The V gene is TRBV3-1 (or the pseudogene TRBV3-2), the J gene TRBJ1-1; tentatively, D is TRBD1 (6 bases). CDR3 length: 14 amino acids. Germline-derived CDR1 and CDR2 are LGHDT and YNNKEL (reference sequence). Trimming removed 7 bases from V and 1 base from J, with 13 bases in between. CDR3 sequence (DNA): TGTGCCAGCACAATGGACAGACAGAACACTGAAGCTTTCTTT. Its translation is CASTMDRQNTEAFF.

The chain has TRBV7-6 and TRBJ2-2; maybe TRBD2 (6 bases). Trimming took off 2 bases at V and 4 bases at J, with 14 bases between the two ends. This CDR3 comprises 16 residues. Germline loops: CDR1 SGHVS, CDR2 FNYEAQ. CDR3 nucleotides: TGTGCCAGCAGCTTACGTCGGGAGAGTGGCACCGGGGAGCTGTTTTTT. Protein product: CASSLRRESGTGELFF.

J is TRBJ1-2 and V is TRBV29-1; tentatively, D is TRBD1 (5 bases). The CDR3 covers 12 residues. The V end was cut by 7 bases, the J end by 2 bases, with 11 bases between. Germline V gene data show CDR1 as SQVTM and CDR2 as ANQGSEA. This chain's CDR3 is CSAATENYGYTF. CDR3 in DNA: TGCAGCGCCGCGACAGAGAACTATGGCTACACCTTC.